This T cell receptor (beta chain) was documented in a study of blood T cells in healthy people across ages. Points on this clonotype: Its antigen is still unknown.

This CDR3 is 17 amino acids long. Losses at the gene ends were 4 bases for V and 5 bases for J; bases not matched to a gene: 14. Together with a sample-barcoded 5' primer, a J-beta primer mix was included in a second PCR lasting roughly 6 to 12 cycles. Every single cDNA molecule received a tag from a template-switch adaptor with 12 random nucleotides. Using its own MiXCR run on the 5' RACE reads, TCRdb lists one record per CDR3 protein. The table shows 700,000 to 800,000 distinct CDR3 sequences, with approximately 39% occurring only once. Study-wide results and caveats: It was not possible, with unsorted PBMCs, to conclusively compare naive and antigen-experienced cells.

This chain connects TRBV12-3 or TRBV12-4 to TRBJ2-5; 9 positions match TRBD2. The sample was blood. The sequence came from a woman aged 55 to 70 in good health. DNA of the CDR3: TGTGCCAGCAGTTCCACACCTGTAGCGGGAGAGGGGGAGACCCAGTACTTC. Protein: CASSSTPVAGEGETQYF.